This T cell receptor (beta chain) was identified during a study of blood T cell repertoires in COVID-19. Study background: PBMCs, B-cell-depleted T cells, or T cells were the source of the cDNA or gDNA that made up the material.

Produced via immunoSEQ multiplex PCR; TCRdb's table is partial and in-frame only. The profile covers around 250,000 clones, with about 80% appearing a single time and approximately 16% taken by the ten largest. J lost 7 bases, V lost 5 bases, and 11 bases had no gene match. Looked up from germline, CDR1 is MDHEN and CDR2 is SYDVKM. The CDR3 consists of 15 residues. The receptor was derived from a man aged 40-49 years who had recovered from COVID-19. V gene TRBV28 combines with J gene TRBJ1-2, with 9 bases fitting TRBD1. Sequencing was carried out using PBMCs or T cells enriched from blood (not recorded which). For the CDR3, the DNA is TGTGCCAGCAGTGAAGTATTACAGGGGGCTGGTGGCTACACCTTC. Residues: CASSEVLQGAGGYTF.